These T cell receptor beta chains were read from a single sample in a study of tumor and adjacent non-tumor tissue in lung cancer. TCRdb passed the multiplex PCR reads through MiXCR, listing each CDR3 protein once. The sample contains roughly 44,000 distinct CDR3 sequences, roughly three fifths of which appear only once. Source material: distant non-tumor lung tissue. The receptors stem from a woman between 40 and 55 years old with non-small cell lung cancer. CDR3s include the opening cysteine and the closing phenylalanine or tryptophan. D genes are given only for firm matches. Clone size is shown for a subset of rows, as once, few, many or a class of expanded clone.

D,size,J,V,CDR3,DNA
NA,few,TRBJ1-5,TRBV20-1,CSALMERDGGRGNQPQHF,TGCAGTGCGCTAATGGAACGGGACGGCGGGCGTGGCAATCAGCCCCAGCATTTT
NA,once,TRBJ2-7,TRBV6-5,CASSYGRNTGVQYF,TGTGCCAGCAGTTATGGTCGCAATACCGGCGTGCAGTACTTC
TRBD2,few,TRBJ2-7,TRBV11-3,CASSQGLAGGHGQYF,TGCGCCAGCAGCCAGGGACTAGCGGGGGGCCACGGGCAGTACTTC
NA,NA,TRBJ2-7,TRBV4-1,CASGQRGGSSYEQYF,TGCGCCAGCGGCCAAAGAGGGGGTAGCTCCTATGAGCAGTACTTC
NA,NA,TRBJ2-1,TRBV20-1,CSARDSEQFF,TGCAGTGCTAGAGACAGTGAGCAGTTCTTC
NA,NA,TRBJ1-2,TRBV12-3/TRBV12-4,CASSSVGWGGHTF,TGTGCCAGCAGTTCGGTGGGGTGGGGGGGCCACACCTTC
NA,NA,TRBJ1-1,TRBV6-4,CASRPGLKNTEAFF,TGTGCCAGCCGCCCAGGGTTAAAGAACACTGAAGCTTTCTTT
NA,NA,TRBJ2-3,TRBV6-6,CASSGDDTQYF,TGTGCCAGCAGTGGAGATGATACGCAGTATTTT
TRBD1,NA,TRBJ2-1,TRBV4-1,CASSQEGGGNEQLF,TGCGCGAGCAGCCAAGAAGGGGGCGGCAATGAGCAGCTCTTC
NA,many,TRBJ1-2,TRBV20-1,CNARRAGREDGYTF,TGCAATGCCCGGCGGGCAGGGAGAGAGGATGGCTACACCTTC
NA,many,TRBJ2-2,TRBV12-3/TRBV12-4,CASNRPATGELFF,TGTGCCAGCAACCGGCCAGCGACCGGGGAGCTGTTTTTT
TRBD1,many,TRBJ2-3,TRBV6-1,CASSEGTGGPDTQYF,TGTGCCAGCAGTGAAGGGACAGGGGGCCCAGATACGCAGTATTTT
NA,NA,TRBJ2-7,TRBV11-2,CPSSLELQGSHEQYF,TGTCCCAGCAGCTTGGAATTACAGGGTTCTCACGAACAGTACTTC
NA,many,TRBJ2-3,TRBV7-9,CASSLTRPTDTQYF,TGTGCCAGCAGTTTAACCAGGCCCACAGATACGCAGTATTTT
TRBD1,NA,TRBJ2-1,TRBV24-1,CATARQGPCDEQFF,TGTGCCACCGCCCGACAGGGCCCTTGTGATGAGCAGTTCTTC
NA,once,TRBJ2-7,TRBV4-2,CASSQGYASVGATYEQYF,TGTGCCAGCAGCCAAGGTTATGCTAGCGTGGGAGCTACCTACGAGCAGTACTTC
NA,NA,TRBJ2-7,TRBV6-4,CVSSDGGLKMSYEQYF,TGTGTCAGCAGTGACGGTGGACTCAAAATGTCCTACGAGCAGTACTTC
NA,NA,TRBJ2-1,TRBV6-1,CASSLLGEANGQFF,TGTGCCAGCAGTCTTCTGGGAGAGGCCAATGGGCAGTTCTTC
TRBD1,many,TRBJ1-4,TRBV20-1,CSARLGTGLGKLFF,TGCAGTGCTAGACTCGGGACAGGGCTTGGAAAACTGTTTTTT
TRBD2,few,TRBJ2-1,TRBV5-1,CASSWTSGGSNEQFF,TGCGCCAGCAGTTGGACTAGCGGGGGTTCGAATGAGCAGTTCTTC
NA,NA,TRBJ2-1,TRBV5-1,CTSSLGAAASYNEQFF,TGCACCAGCAGCTTGGGTGCAGCGGCCTCCTACAATGAGCAGTTCTTC
NA,NA,TRBJ2-3,TRBV11-2,CASSPPSTADMQYF,TGTGCCAGCAGCCCTCCAAGCACGGCAGATATGCAGTATTTT
NA,many,TRBJ1-1,TRBV30,CAWGKTEHTEAFF,TGTGCCTGGGGGAAGACAGAACACACTGAAGCTTTCTTT
NA,NA,TRBJ2-7,TRBV11-2,CTSSSSGANYEQYF,TGTACCAGCAGCTCCTCCGGGGCCAACTACGAACAGTACTTC
TRBD1,NA,TRBJ2-7,TRBV29-1,CSVRTGHDEQYF,TGCAGCGTCAGGACAGGACATGACGAGCAGTACTTC
TRBD2,NA,TRBJ2-5,TRBV12-3/TRBV12-4,CDSIPLGVAGTFSQETQYF,TGTGACAGCATACCCCTGGGGGTAGCGGGGACATTCAGTCAAGAGACCCAGTACTTC
NA,many,TRBJ2-7,TRBV28,CASSLPTGRGYEQYF,TGTGCCAGCAGTTTACCGACAGGGAGGGGGTACGAGCAGTACTTC
NA,few,TRBJ1-3,TRBV28,CASSPLVGDTIYF,TGTGCCAGCAGCCCCTTAGTGGGAGACACCATATATTTT
TRBD1,few,TRBJ2-7,TRBV5-5,CASNTWTGSYWQYF,TGTGCCAGCAACACCTGGACAGGCTCCTACTGGCAGTACTTC
NA,many,TRBJ2-7,TRBV5-6,CASSLEGFYEQYF,TGTGCCAGCAGCTTGGAGGGTTTCTACGAGCAGTACTTC